The TCR beta chain under discussion was sequenced for a study of regulatory T cells in long-lasting Graves disease. General study points: Graves' patients with persistent disease showed TCR diversity lower than patients newly diagnosed. There were preferences for TRBV28, TRBJ1-2 and TRBJ2-5 in persistent disease. The study found persistent patients shared more public clonotypes (approximately 2,700) than new patients (approximately 970).

Time point in this sample: persistent/refractory GD, antithyroid drugs over 5 years with positive TRAb. Preparation of the TCR library used RNA extracted from PBMCs. Patients met American Thyroid Association criteria for Graves' disease. Building the TCR beta libraries relied on iRepertoire HTBI primers, and CDR3 regions underwent Arm-PCR. MiXCR, applied by TCRdb to the multiplex PCR reads, yields one record per CDR3 protein. This sample has under 450,000 distinct CDR3 sequences, with roughly 24% found just once. In this sample, this clonotype turned up a few times. The antigen is unknown. The CDR3 extends over 12 amino acids. Trimming left V 0 bases short and J 6 bases short, with 6 bases between. Germline CDR1 reads SGDLS; CDR2 reads YYNGEE.

This chain joins TRBV9 and TRBJ1-1, with D hard to call. The sequence was collected from a woman aged 40 to 49 with Graves disease. This specimen consisted of peripheral blood mononuclear cells (PBMCs), obtained when the disease was refractory, from a patient treated with antithyroid drugs. The CDR3 sequence: CASSVVDAEAFF. CDR3 bases: TGTGCCAGCAGCGTAGTGGACGCTGAAGCTTTCTTT.